What follows are 15 T cell receptor beta chains derived from one specimen sequenced in a study of blood T cell repertoires in COVID-19. Some clones are missing from TCRdb's copy, which holds only in-frame ones; the method was immunoSEQ multiplex PCR. The repertoire holds about 67,000 clones, with 87% as singletons. The specimen sequenced was peripheral blood. All receptors come from a man aged 45-65 years with active COVID-19.

CDR3 residues: CASSENSDTETQYF. CDR3 nucleotide sequence: TGTGCCAGCAGTGAAAATTCGGACACGGAGACCCAGTACTTC. The rearrangement links TRBV6-1 to TRBJ2-5, with D possibly TRBD1 on 5 matching bases. CDR1 MNHNS and CDR2 SASEGT come from the germline V gene. This CDR3 is built from 14 residues. V was pared by 2 bases and J by 5 bases, with 12 bases between.

The CDR3 is CASSYPSSATYEQYF. Here the CDR3 DNA reads TGTGCCAGCAGTTACCCCTCTAGCGCTACCTACGAGCAGTACTTC. The chain is built from TRBV6-2 or TRBV6-3 and TRBJ2-7, with a weak D call TRBD2 (6 bases). V was pared by 2 bases and J by 2 bases, with 13 bases between. This CDR3 contains 15 residues. Per the germline V gene, CDR1 is MNHEY and CDR2 is SVGEGT.

This clone was seen just once. The V call is TRBV5-1, the J call TRBJ1-1, with D maybe TRBD1 (5 bases). The germline V gene has CDR1 SGHRS and CDR2 YFSETQ. The germline V and J ends were trimmed by 4 bases and 4 bases, with 14 bases remaining between them. The CDR3 sequence is 14 residues long. The CDR3 bases are TGCGCCAGCAGCCGAGAGGGAGGGACCACTGAAGCTTTCTTT. Its translation: CASSREGGTTEAFF.

V usage is TRBV7-9 and J usage is TRBJ2-7, with D possibly matching TRBD1 (5 bases). From germline, CDR1 is SEHNR and CDR2 FQNEAQ (reference sequence). V shed 3 bases and J shed 4 bases, with 10 bases lying between them. CDR3 length: 13 amino acids. The CDR3 here is CASSFRAGYEQYF. For the CDR3, the DNA is TGTGCCAGCAGCTTTAGGGCAGGGTACGAGCAGTACTTC.

This chain connects TRBV3-1 (or the pseudogene TRBV3-2) to TRBJ1-1, with TRBD1 identical over 11 bases. V dropped 4 bases and J dropped 9; count of bases not matched to a gene: 4. The CDR3 covers 13 residues. Per the germline V gene, CDR1 is LGHDT and CDR2 is YNNKEL (reference sequence). CDR3 DNA sequence: TGTGCCAGCAGCCCGGACAGGGGGCGGCAAGCTTTCTTT. Translating gives CASSPDRGRQAFF.

V usage is TRBV7-8 and J usage is TRBJ2-2; D may be TRBD2 (6 bases). Germline lookup yields CDR1 SGHVS and CDR2 FQNEAQ. V lost 1 base to trimming and J lost 4 bases, with 10 bases between them. This CDR3 comprises 15 residues. The CDR3 loop is CASSLDPTSTGELFF. The CDR3 DNA follows: TGTGCCAGCAGCTTAGATCCGACTAGCACCGGGGAGCTGTTTTTT.

This chain connects TRBV4-1 to TRBJ2-7; TRBD1 aligns across 9 bases. Germline-derived CDR1 and CDR2 are MGHRA and YSYEKL. Trimming cost V 0 bases and J 6 bases; bases outside gene matches: 9. This CDR3 comprises 16 residues. CDR3 coding DNA: TGCGCCAGCAGCCAAGAGCCGGGACAGGGAATCGGCGAGCAGTACTTC. Translated, it gives CASSQEPGQGIGEQYF.

This clone was observed a single time. The V gene is TRBV7-9, the J gene TRBJ2-1; 12 bases map to TRBD2. Trimming took 5 bases from V and 3 from J; bases not matched to a gene: 5. There are 16 residues in the CDR3. CDR1 SEHNR and CDR2 FQNEAQ come from the germline V gene (reference sequence). In DNA, the CDR3 is TGTGCCAGCAGCCCCGGGACTAGCGGGTTCTACAATGAGCAGTTCTTC. Translated, it gives CASSPGTSGFYNEQFF.

The chain employs TRBV6-5 and TRBJ2-7; 8 bases are shared with TRBD1. This CDR3 is built from 12 residues. CDR1 MNHEY and CDR2 SVGAGI come from the germline V gene. J gave up 7 bases and V 8 bases, and 7 bases lay outside the gene matches. The CDR3 nucleotides read TGTGCCAGCTGGACAGGGTTGGGGGAGCAGTACTTC. It translates to CASWTGLGEQYF.

The CDR3 reads CASRTGGRGTDTQYF. The DNA of the CDR3 is TGTGCCAGTCGCACAGGGGGCAGGGGCACAGATACGCAGTATTTT. V usage is TRBV19 and J usage is TRBJ2-3, with 9 bases fitting TRBD1. CDR1 and CDR2 from the germline V gene are LNHDA and SQIVND (reference sequence). The CDR3 consists of 15 residues. J was trimmed by 1 base and V by 8 bases; bases with no gene match: 7.

This chain uses TRBV11-2 with TRBJ2-7; TRBD2 agrees at 8 bases. There are 16 residues in the CDR3. Trimming took 5 bases from V and 0 from J; bases not matched to a gene: 9. Looked up from germline, CDR1 is SGHAT and CDR2 is FQNNGV. The CDR3: CASSNTGGRHSYEQYF. CDR3 DNA: TGTGCCAGCAGCAACACGGGGGGGAGGCACTCCTACGAGCAGTACTTC. The whole variable domain, filled in from reference TRBV11-2 and TRBJ2-7, reads EAGVAQSPRYKIIEKRQSVAFWCNPISGHATLYWYQQILGQGPKLLIQFQNNGVVDDSQLPKDRFSAERLKGVDSTLKIQPAKLEDSAVYLCASSNTGGRHSYEQYFGPGTRLTVT.

The V and J genes are TRBV5-1 and TRBJ2-1; 8 bases align to TRBD2. V was clipped by 4 bases and J by 5 bases; unmatched bases: 8. Germline V lookup: CDR1 SGHRS, CDR2 YFSETQ. This CDR3 contains 15 residues. The CDR3 DNA reads TGCGCCAGCAGCACAAGCGGGAGCCCCCACAATGAGCAGTTCTTC. It is translated as CASSTSGSPHNEQFF.

The chain is built from TRBV19 and TRBJ2-7; 7 bases match TRBD2. This CDR3 region has 14 residues. V gave up 6 bases and J gave up 7 bases; unmatched junction bases: 12. Per germline, CDR1 LNHDA and CDR2 SQIVND (reference sequence). DNA for the CDR3: TGTGCCAGTAGCGAATGGGGAGGGGCTGGGGAGCAGTACTTC. It codes for CASSEWGGAGEQYF. Full variable domain (missing parts from reference TRBV19 and TRBJ2-7): DGGITQSPKYLFRKEGQNVTLSCEQNLNHDAMYWYRQDPGQGLRLIYYSQIVNDFQKGDIAEGYSVSREKKESFPLTVTSAQKNPTAFYLCASSEWGGAGEQYFGPGTRLTVT.

The chain joins TRBV28 to TRBJ2-1; TRBD2 agrees at 13 bases. The CDR3 extends over 15 amino acids. Germline loops: CDR1 MDHEN, CDR2 SYDVKM. V lost 5 bases, J lost 8 bases, and 6 bases stayed unmatched. In DNA, the CDR3 is TGTGCCAGCAGTCGACTAGCGGGAGGTGGGTATGAGCAGTTCTTC. Protein sequence: CASSRLAGGGYEQFF. The full variable domain, with the rest looked up from reference TRBV28 and TRBJ2-1, is DVKVTQSSRYLVKRTGEKVFLECVQDMDHENMFWYRQDPGLGLRLIYFSYDVKMKEKGDIPEGYSVSREKKERFSLILESASTNQTSMYLCASSRLAGGGYEQFFGPGTRLTVL.

This clone was seen a handful of times. The V gene is TRBV19, the J gene TRBJ1-1; 7 bases map to TRBD1. J lost 4 bases, V lost 7 bases, and 12 bases had no gene match. The CDR3 length is 15 residues. CDR1 LNHDA and CDR2 SQIVND come from the germline V gene (reference sequence). Written as DNA, the CDR3 is TGTGCCAGTATTACATTTGCAGGGGGGAGCACTGAAGCTTTCTTT. This encodes CASITFAGGSTEAFF.